The present TCR beta chain was sequenced within a study of blood T cell repertoires in COVID-19. Study-level background: Researchers got acute and convalescent COVID-19 samples from the United States, Italy and Spain.

Study members were between about 18 and 100 years old and lived in over 20 US regions. Cohort 3 donors were reported recovered after two negative PCRs, clearance, or symptom resolution. In germline, CDR1 is LNHDA, CDR2 SQIVND (reference sequence). Trimming took off 9 bases at V and 1 base at J, with 12 bases between the two ends. The CDR3 is 14 residues long. The repertoire was sequenced with immunoSEQ multiplex PCR; TCRdb's copy has only in-frame clones and lacks some. The data show more than 300,000 clones, roughly 89% seen once. Sequencing input: PBMCs or T cells enriched from blood (not recorded which). The chain has TRBV19 and TRBJ1-4, with a possible D match to TRBD1 (6 bases). This receptor was taken from a woman in her twenties or thirties who had recovered from COVID-19. The CDR3 nucleotides are TGTGCCAGCGCTCAGGGACAAACTAATGAAAAACTGTTTTTT. Protein sequence: CASAQGQTNEKLFF. Together with reference TRBV19 and TRBJ1-4, the CDR3 gives the full variable domain: DGGITQSPKYLFRKEGQNVTLSCEQNLNHDAMYWYRQDPGQGLRLIYYSQIVNDFQKGDIAEGYSVSREKKESFPLTVTSAQKNPTAFYLCASAQGQTNEKLFFGSGTQLSVL.